The 21 T cell receptor beta chains listed next were all sequenced from one sample in a study of blood T cell repertoires in COVID-19. Profiling relied on immunoSEQ multiplex PCR, and the TCRdb table lists in-frame clones only, not all of them. The data hold about 43,000 clones, with approximately 86% observed a single time. Sequencing used peripheral blood. The receptors shown here come from an elderly woman with active COVID-19.

V is TRBV28 and J is TRBJ2-7; 7 bases match TRBD2. Losses at the gene ends were 6 bases for V and 4 bases for J; bases not matched to a gene: 15. Germline V gene sequence: CDR1 MDHEN, CDR2 SYDVKM. CDR3 length: 16 residues. In DNA form, the CDR3 reads TGTGCCAGCAGCCCTACGGGGAGGGGTTCTAGTTACGAGCAGTACTTC. Residues: CASSPTGRGSSYEQYF.

The gene calls are TRBV2 and TRBJ2-7; 7 nucleotides line up with TRBD1. V dropped 6 bases and J dropped 1; count of bases not matched to a gene: 6. Germline V lookup: CDR1 SNHLY, CDR2 FYNNEI. The CDR3 extends over 14 amino acids. The CDR3 nucleotides are TGTGCCAGCAGCTTCGGACAGGTTTCCTACGAGCAGTACTTC. Translation gives CASSFGQVSYEQYF.

This clone came up once. The V call is TRBV30, the J call TRBJ1-6; 10 nucleotides line up with TRBD1. The CDR3 is 15 amino acids. The V segment lost 6 bases and the J segment 7 bases; nucleotides outside the gene matches: 9. Germline CDR1 and CDR2: GTSNPN and SVGIG (reference sequence). The CDR3 DNA sequence: TGTGCCTGCTCCGGGACAGGGGTCCGAAATTCACCCCTCCACTTT. Translating gives CACSGTGVRNSPLHF.

The chain recombines TRBV28 with TRBJ1-2; possible D gene TRBD1, 6 bases. Germline values: CDR1 MDHEN, CDR2 SYDVKM. Between the trimmed V and J ends, which lost 2 bases and 7 bases, there was a span of 11 bases. This CDR3 spans 13 amino acids. The CDR3 nucleotides are TGTGCCAGCAGTTTAGCGGCAGGGGCTGGCTACACCTTC. Amino acids: CASSLAAGAGYTF.

The CDR3 region has the DNA TGTGCCAGCCGGGCTACCTTCAGGGGGTCGGACGAGCAGTACTTC. Protein: CASRATFRGSDEQYF. The rearrangement joins TRBV19 to TRBJ2-7; 7 bases match TRBD1. Looked up from germline, CDR1 is LNHDA and CDR2 is SQIVND (reference sequence). The ends lost 9 bases at V and 5 bases at J; junction bases unmatched: 16. This CDR3 region has 15 residues.

The chain uses TRBV19 and TRBJ1-6, with TRBD1 as a possible D gene (6 bases). The CDR3 loop spans 15 amino acids. V was shortened by 6 bases and J by 7 bases, with 16 bases between the two germline ends. Germline V CDR1 and CDR2: LNHDA, SQIVND (reference sequence). CDR3 bases: TGTGCCAGTAGCCCCGTACCCACAGGGAATTCACCCCTCCACTTT. It codes for CASSPVPTGNSPLHF.

The CDR3 sequence is CASSQFLFGQGAHEQYF. The CDR3 DNA follows: TGCGCCAGCAGCCAATTTCTCTTTGGACAGGGGGCCCACGAGCAGTACTTC. The chain employs TRBV4-3 and TRBJ2-7; 11 bases fit TRBD1. Germline lookup yields CDR1 LGHNA and CDR2 YSLEER. The CDR3 covers 17 residues. The V segment lost 2 bases and the J segment 5 bases; nucleotides outside the gene matches: 11.

The genes are TRBV5-6 and TRBJ1-2; tentative D call: TRBD1 (6 bases). V lost 2 bases to trimming and J lost 4 bases, with 12 bases between them. CDR1 SGHDT and CDR2 YYEEEE come from the germline V gene. There are 14 residues in the CDR3. The CDR3 loop is CASSLTGMGYGYTF. Written as DNA, the CDR3 is TGTGCCAGCAGCTTAACAGGGATGGGCTATGGCTACACCTTC.

This clone was detected only once. The chain has TRBV15 and TRBJ2-7, with D tentatively TRBD2 (6 bases). The CDR3 totals 13 residues. Trimming shortened V by 6 bases and J by 3 bases, and 12 bases separated the two germline ends. Germline V CDR1 and CDR2: LNHNV, YYDKDF (reference sequence). This CDR3 reads CATRRGPGYEQYF. The CDR3 DNA reads TGTGCCACCAGGCGGGGACCGGGCTACGAGCAGTACTTC.

The chain has TRBV13 and TRBJ2-5; 11 bases map to TRBD1. Germline values: CDR1 PRHDT, CDR2 FYEKMQ (reference sequence). The CDR3 is made up of 15 amino acids. V was pared by 7 bases and J by 4 bases, with 8 bases of the junction left unmatched. CDR3 protein: CASTKGGQGGETQYF. The CDR3 nucleotides are TGTGCCAGCACCAAAGGGGGACAGGGGGGAGAGACCCAGTACTTC.

The J gene is TRBJ2-3, the V gene TRBV10-2, with 8 bases lining up with TRBD2. From germline, CDR1 is WSHSY and CDR2 SAAADI. CDR3 length equals 14 residues. Trimming took 4 bases from V and 6 from J; bases not matched to a gene: 6. In DNA form, the CDR3 reads TGCGCCAGCAGTGGACCGGGGGGGCGGGATACGCAGTATTTT. It translates to CASSGPGGRDTQYF.

The CDR3: CASSLSTGPAGELFF. CDR3 nucleotides: TGTGCCAGCAGCCTATCGACAGGGCCGGCCGGGGAGCTGTTTTTT. The chain combines TRBV5-5 with TRBJ2-2, with 7 bases fitting TRBD1. This CDR3 has 15 residues. Germline lookup yields CDR1 SGHKS and CDR2 YYEKEE (reference sequence). J was trimmed by 6 bases and V by 4 bases; bases with no gene match: 9.

The rearrangement links TRBV7-2 to TRBJ1-4, with D hard to call. The germline CDR1 and CDR2 sequences are SGHTA and FQGNSA. With 6 bases removed from V and 0 bases from J, the gap between germline ends came to 11 bases. The CDR3 is made up of 15 amino acids. CDR3 nucleotide sequence: TGTGCCAGCAGGCCGGGTCCTGCAACTAATGAAAAACTGTTTTTT. Residues: CASRPGPATNEKLFF.

To note about this clone: An end of the junction differs from the germline gene, which may be a read error. V is TRBV7-9 and J is TRBJ2-2, with D tentatively TRBD2 (5 bases). There are 17 residues in the CDR3. Per germline, CDR1 SEHNR and CDR2 FQNEAQ (reference sequence). The CDR3 sequence is CASTLGKEAIYTGELFF. CDR3 sequence (DNA): TGTGCCAGCACCTTAGGGAAGGAGGCAATCTACACCGGGGAGCTGTTTTTT.

This rearrangement joins TRBV6-4 to TRBJ1-6, with D hard to call. Germline CDR1 MRHNA, CDR2 SNTAGT. This CDR3 comprises 15 residues. The V gene lost 4 bases and the J gene lost 8 bases, with 15 bases spanning the gap. The CDR3 sequence is CASSAFSRVDSPLHF. CDR3 bases: TGTGCCAGCAGTGCTTTCTCGAGGGTTGATTCACCCCTCCACTTT.

This chain connects TRBV6-5 to TRBJ1-5, with 8 bases fitting TRBD1. This CDR3 region has 13 residues. The V segment lost 6 bases and the J segment 10 bases; nucleotides outside the gene matches: 8. Germline values: CDR1 MNHEY, CDR2 SVGAGI. CDR3 nucleotide sequence: TGTGCCAGCAGAACAGGGGGGCGGGGTCCCCAGCATTTT. It specifies CASRTGGRGPQHF.

This sequence joins TRBV7-9 and TRBJ1-3; possible D gene TRBD1, 5 bases. Looked up from germline, CDR1 is SEHNR and CDR2 is FQNEAQ (reference sequence). Trimming stripped 1 base from V and 3 bases from J, with 13 bases between. The length of the CDR3 is 16 residues. This CDR3 is CASSLDRGYFGNTIYF. CDR3 in DNA: TGTGCCAGCAGCTTAGACCGGGGGTACTTTGGAAACACCATATATTTT.

This sequence joins TRBV7-2 and TRBJ2-1; unclear D gene. The CDR3 has 13 residues. V was pared by 5 bases and J by 4 bases, with 9 bases between. The V gene's germline CDR1 is SGHTA and CDR2 FQGNSA. CDR3 amino acids: CASSAQPYNEQFF. The CDR3 nucleotides read TGTGCCAGCAGCGCACAGCCGTACAATGAGCAGTTCTTC.

The rearrangement uses TRBV6-7 and TRBJ1-4, with D possibly TRBD1 on 6 matching bases. TRBV6-7 qualifies as an ORF whose function is uncertain. The CDR3 totals 17 residues. With 2 bases removed from V and 8 bases from J, the gap between germline ends came to 21 bases. The DNA of the CDR3 is TGTGCCAGCAGTTACCCGACGTCGTGGGGGCGTCGCGAAAAACTGTTTTTT. Encoded protein: CASSYPTSWGRREKLFF.

This chain uses TRBV6-4 with TRBJ2-7, with D unresolved. V was clipped by 0 bases and J by 4 bases, with 19 bases between them. CDR3 length equals 17 residues. The germline V gene encodes CDR1 MRHNA and CDR2 SNTAGT. The CDR3 here is CASSDSIYTFRVYEQYF. The CDR3 DNA reads as TGTGCCAGCAGTGACTCCATATACACTTTTCGGGTATACGAGCAGTACTTC.

The V gene is TRBV4-3, the J gene TRBJ2-1; 7 nucleotides agree with TRBD2. CDR1 is LGHNA and CDR2 is YSLEER in the germline V gene. The V segment lost 2 bases and the J segment 2 bases; nucleotides outside the gene matches: 6. CDR3 length equals 16 residues. Here the CDR3 reads CASSQKLSGAYNEQFF. The CDR3 DNA reads TGCGCCAGCAGCCAAAAGCTCAGCGGGGCCTACAATGAGCAGTTCTTC.